The sequence of this T cell receptor beta chain was determined in a study of T cell repertoires in cytomegalovirus infection. General study results and limits: Identification of carriers of CMV plus the relevant HLA was performed using cumulative public TCR beta family frequency.

A remark on this clonotype: Its target is unknown.

TCRdb ran MiXCR on the reads and lists one entry per CDR3 protein. This sample has 200,000 to 300,000 distinct CDR3 sequences, with 8% to 9.5% found just once. The CDR3 runs to 16 residues. The germline CDR1 and CDR2 sequences are SGHRS and YFSETQ. Between the trimmed V and J ends, which lost 1 base and 0 bases, there was a span of 11 bases. This TCR was sampled from a human donor in good health (CMV status not recorded). Some clones in this sample may be carry-over from other donors' samples. Sequencing was performed on PBMCs. The J gene is TRBJ2-1, the V gene TRBV5-1, with D perhaps TRBD1 (6 bases). CDR3 DNA: TGCGCCAGCAGCTTGTCAGGGGCCCACTCCTACAATGAGCAGTTCTTC. This encodes CASSLSGAHSYNEQFF.